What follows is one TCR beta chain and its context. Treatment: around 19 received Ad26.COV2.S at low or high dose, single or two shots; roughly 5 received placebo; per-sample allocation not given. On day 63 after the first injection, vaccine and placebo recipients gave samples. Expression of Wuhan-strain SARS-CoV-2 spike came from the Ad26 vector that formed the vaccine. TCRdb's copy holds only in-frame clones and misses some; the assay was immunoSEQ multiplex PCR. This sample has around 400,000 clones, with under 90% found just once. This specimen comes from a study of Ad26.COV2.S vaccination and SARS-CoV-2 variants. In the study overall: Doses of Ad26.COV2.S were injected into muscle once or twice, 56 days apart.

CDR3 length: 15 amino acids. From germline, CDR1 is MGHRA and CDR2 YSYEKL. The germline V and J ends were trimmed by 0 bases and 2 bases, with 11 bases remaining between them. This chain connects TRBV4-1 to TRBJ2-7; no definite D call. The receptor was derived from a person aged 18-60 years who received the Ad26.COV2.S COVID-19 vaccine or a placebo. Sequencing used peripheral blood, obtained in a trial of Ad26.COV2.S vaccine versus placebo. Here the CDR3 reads CASSQDNGFTYEQYF. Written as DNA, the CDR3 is TGCGCCAGCAGCCAAGATAACGGGTTCACCTACGAGCAGTACTTC.